This TCR beta chain was documented in a study of cytomegalovirus exposure and HLA in healthy donors. In its sample, this clone was seen a few times. Its antigen is currently unknown. It was healthy bone marrow donors who served as donors. At the time of sampling, donors were nominally healthy, though unrecorded immune exposures were likely. Use of 60 Vbeta and 13 Jbeta primers characterized the PCR. Sequencing was performed with immunoSEQ multiplex PCR; in TCRdb, only in-frame clones are kept and a portion is missing. The data show about 200,000 clones, 70% to 80% seen once. The study's findings and limits: Clonal expansion was found to be greater in HLA-associated TCR beta chains than in equally common others in a later analysis. Presence/absence analyses took donor sequencing depth as roughly uniform.

CDR1 is SGHNT, CDR2 YENEEA, per germline. Trimming at V came to 0 bases and at J to 3 bases, leaving 7 bases not matched to a gene. This CDR3 has 17 residues. The sequencing sample was made of PBMCs. The sequence was collected from a girl aged 10-17 years in good health and CMV-seropositive. The genes are TRBV11-3 and TRBJ2-1, with 8 bases aligning to TRBD2. The CDR3 DNA sequence: TGTGCCAGCAGCTTAGAAGGGAGCGGGGGAGGCTACAATGAGCAGTTCTTC. Protein product: CASSLEGSGGGYNEQFF.